The T cell receptor (beta chain) under discussion was sequenced for a study of CD8 T cells in Susac syndrome. RNA totalling roughly 0.5 to 1 ug underwent reverse transcription with random hexamers. TCRdb reprocessed the immunoSEQ multiplex PCR reads with MiXCR, giving one entry per CDR3 protein. The sample yields approximately 120,000 distinct CDR3 sequences, approximately 89% seen once. Sequenced sample: CD8+ T cells from PBMCs. This TCR came from a human donor with multiple sclerosis.

The CDR3 is CASSLASQVGTEAFF. CDR3 nucleotide sequence: TGTGCCAGCAGCTTAGCAAGTCAGGTGGGCACTGAAGCTTTCTTT. J is TRBJ1-1 and V is TRBV7-8; no definite D call. The CDR3 sequence is 15 residues long. Germline V CDR1 and CDR2: SGHVS, FQNEAQ. V lost 0 bases and J 4 bases, leaving 12 bases between the germline ends.